This TCR beta chain originates from a study of PD-1 blockade in classical Hodgkin lymphoma. Study outcomes and limitations: Causes of the repertoire differences remain undefined, possibly disease activity or prior therapy. Compared with healthy donors, newly diagnosed patients reportedly showed lower baseline TCR diversity.

The method was immunoSEQ multiplex PCR; TCRdb's version includes in-frame clones alone and lacks a portion of them. This table holds 30,000 to 35,000 clones, around 94% found once. Sample time point: newly diagnosed, previously untreated cHL patient sample. PBMCs from untreated, newly diagnosed classical Hodgkin lymphoma were comparison samples. About this clone: Antigen: not known.

What was sequenced was peripheral blood mononuclear cells (PBMCs). The source is a human donor with classical Hodgkin lymphoma.

The CDR3 protein is CASHQRDTDTQYF. For the CDR3, the DNA is TGTGCCTCCCACCAGCGAGACACAGATACGCAGTATTTT. V usage is TRBV6-6 and J usage is TRBJ2-3; D uncertain. Germline CDR1 is MNHNY and CDR2 is SVGAGI (reference sequence). CDR3 length: 13 residues. Trimming took 11 bases from V and 2 from J, leaving 14 bases between them.